This T cell receptor beta chain is drawn from a study of T cell repertoires in cytomegalovirus infection. Concerning this clonotype: The target antigen is unknown.

TCRdb used MiXCR to reprocess the reads, holding one entry per CDR3 protein. The sample holds about 770,000 distinct CDR3 sequences, 25% to 35% seen once. CDR1 ENHRY and CDR2 SYGVKD come from the germline V gene. The V end lost 10 bases, the J end lost 1 base, and 13 bases lay between the germline ends. This CDR3 comprises 13 residues. Study-level results: Predominance within the ex vivo response was attributable to HLA-C-restricted CMV-specific TCR beta clonotypes.

Here the sequenced sample was cultured CD8+ T cells from PBMCs, taken from culture after CMV antigen stimulation. The TCR originated in a human donor in good health (CMV status not recorded). Some clones in this sample may be carry-over from other donors' samples. This sequence joins TRBV10-3 and TRBJ1-1, with TRBD1 as a possible D gene (6 bases). The CDR3 nucleotides are TGTGCCAGCAGACAGGAGTGGAACACTGAAGCTTTCTTT. Translated, it gives CASRQEWNTEAFF.